This TCR beta chain was observed in a study of human T cells and chemical hapten exposure listed by TCRdb under 2021. With regard to the full study: The libraries were sequenced as a pool, and the TCR yield per sample differed mostly because of small variations in library volumes within the pool. This study followed changes in the peripheral blood TCR repertoire in vivo during primary and secondary sensitization of alopecia patients to the hapten diphenylcyclopropenone (DPC). Each blood RNA sample was used to sequence both TCR alpha and TCR beta chains. Broad study findings and their caveats: After repeated subsampling, changes were observed in the strength of the expansion versus patch-test correlation and in the threshold at which the correlation became significant. DPC sensitization did not change the number of TCRs with a frequency above 1 in 1000, and there was no evidence of changes in global repertoire structure.

This clonotype was detected a few times. The specificity of this receptor is unknown. Base qualities are not provided; no much larger clone lies one nucleotide away. The time point label of this sample denotes: healthy volunteer bleed at 6 weeks. Total RNA was extracted from unfractionated whole blood collected in Tempus Blood RNA tubes. Four or five healthy volunteers served as TCR sequencing controls and were bled at day 0, 2 weeks and 6 weeks. The library was generated by RACE. For sequencing, a NextSeq 500 was employed. During library preparation, unique molecular identifiers were attached to individual cDNA molecules so that TCRs could be counted quantitatively and reproducibly. On the authors' methods: The median number of TCRs per sample was 90,000 to 100,000, ranging from roughly 23,224 to 690,600. V, J and CDR3 annotation of the TCR reads was carried out using the Decombinator software suite. For the PS versus PT1 abundance plots, all samples were subsampled to the same number of TCRs (28,000). TCRs were defined as expanded if absent before sensitization and observed at least eight times at the 2-week time point. The public sequencing data were trimmed at Q25 with fastp and processed into clonotypes with MiXCR by TCRdb, which kept only in-frame beta chains. For every CDR3 protein sequence, its rows merge into one entry that carries the most common genes and DNA. The V and J calls follow TCRdb's processing rather than the paper's. This sample has tens of thousands of distinct CDR3 sequences in its table, and about 8.7% of those were observed once. The ten largest clones represent less than 2% of the sample.

Germline trimming: 3 bases from V, 6 bases from J; junction bases outside gene matches: 3. CDR1 and CDR2 (SQVTM, ANQGSEA) derive from the germline V gene. Spanning cysteine to phenylalanine, the CDR3 consists of 13 amino acids. Just the 39-base CDR3 DNA is kept, in frame starting at base 1. The sample comprised whole blood. The rearrangement combines TRBV29-1 with TRBJ1-5, and TRBD1 matches 9 of the central bases. The TCR sequence derives from a male donor in good health. Some clones in this sample may be carry-over from other donors' samples. CDR3 reads: CSVDTGGGQPQHF. The sequenced DNA is TGCAGCGTTGATACAGGGGGCGGTCAGCCCCAGCATTTT.